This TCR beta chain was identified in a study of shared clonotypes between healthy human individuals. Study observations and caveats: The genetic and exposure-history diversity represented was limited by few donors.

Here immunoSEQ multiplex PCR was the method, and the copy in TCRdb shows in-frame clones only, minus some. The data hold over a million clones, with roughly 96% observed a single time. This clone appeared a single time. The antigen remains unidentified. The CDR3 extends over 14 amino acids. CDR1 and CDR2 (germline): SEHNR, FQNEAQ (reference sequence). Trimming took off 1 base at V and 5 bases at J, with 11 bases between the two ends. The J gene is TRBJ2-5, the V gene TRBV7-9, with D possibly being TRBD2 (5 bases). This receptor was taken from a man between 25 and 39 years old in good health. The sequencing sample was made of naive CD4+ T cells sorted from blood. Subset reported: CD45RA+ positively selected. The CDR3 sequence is CASSLVEVRETQYF. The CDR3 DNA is TGTGCCAGCAGCTTAGTGGAGGTCCGGGAGACCCAGTACTTC.